These 21 T cell receptor beta chains came from one sample sequenced in a study of control samples from healthy donors and cancer patients. Clones were sequenced by immunoSEQ multiplex PCR, and TCRdb holds only the in-frame ones, with some missing. This sample has some 44,000 clones, with 65% to 80% found just once. Sequences were obtained from formalin-fixed, paraffin-embedded tissue. Receptor source: a male donor with melanoma.

The gene calls are TRBV5-6 and TRBJ2-1, with TRBD2 matching 7 bases. Germline V lookup: CDR1 SGHDT, CDR2 YYEEEE. The CDR3 contains 17 residues. V shed 0 bases, J shed 4 bases, and the junction held 10 bases outside the gene matches. The CDR3 bases are TGTGCCAGCAGCTTGGATCTGTGGCAGGGAGGGTACAATGAGCAGTTCTTC. Encoded protein: CASSLDLWQGGYNEQFF.

The genes are TRBV5-1 and TRBJ2-7; 12 bases agree with TRBD2. The CDR3 has 16 amino acids. CDR1 and CDR2 (germline): SGHRS, YFSETQ. V shed 0 bases, J shed 2 bases, and the junction held 3 bases outside the gene matches. CDR3 bases: TGCGCCAGCAGCTTGGGACGGACTAGCGGGGCCTACGAGCAGTACTTC. This sequence encodes CASSLGRTSGAYEQYF.

In its sample, this clone was seen a few times. J is TRBJ1-1 and V is TRBV2; the D gene is possibly TRBD1 (5 bases). There are 13 residues in the CDR3. Trimming removed 4 bases from V and 1 base from J, with 7 bases in between. Germline lookup yields CDR1 SNHLY and CDR2 FYNNEI. CDR3 amino acids: CASSAGQNTEAFF. CDR3 nucleotide sequence: TGTGCCAGCAGTGCCGGACAGAACACTGAAGCTTTCTTT.

This chain connects TRBV10-1 to TRBJ1-6, with TRBD1 matching over 10 bases. Germline values: CDR1 WNHNN, CDR2 SYGVQD (reference sequence). The CDR3 has 18 amino acids. V lost 7 bases to trimming and J lost 9 bases; unmatched junction nucleotides: 18. The CDR3 bases are TGCGCCAGCAAGGGTCCGACAGGGGGCGCGGTGGACGCTTCACCCCTCCACTTT. This codes for CASKGPTGGAVDASPLHF.

The chain has TRBV11-3 and TRBJ2-1, with TRBD1 matching over 8 bases. Germline CDR1 and CDR2: SGHNT and YENEEA. The CDR3 runs 15 residues. Trimming removed 0 bases from V and 7 bases from J; junction bases left unmatched: 5. Here the CDR3 reads CASSLEQGAGNEQFF. The CDR3 DNA is TGTGCCAGCAGCTTAGAGCAGGGGGCGGGGAATGAGCAGTTCTTC.

The J gene is TRBJ2-7, the V gene TRBV28, with D unresolved. This CDR3 has 14 amino acids. The V end lost 5 bases, the J end lost 2 bases, and 13 bases lay between the germline ends. In germline, CDR1 is MDHEN, CDR2 SYDVKM. This chain's CDR3 is CASSIPGPPYEQYF. CDR3 nucleotide sequence: TGTGCCAGCAGTATCCCGGGCCCCCCCTACGAGCAGTACTTC.

This chain links TRBV19 with TRBJ1-1; D ambiguous. This CDR3 region has 16 residues. V shed 7 bases and J shed 1 base, with 19 bases lying between them. Per germline, CDR1 LNHDA and CDR2 SQIVND (reference sequence). CDR3 in DNA: TGTGCCAGTACTCCGCCGGGAGGAACGGGGAACACTGAAGCTTTCTTT. This codes for CASTPPGGTGNTEAFF.

The chain is built from TRBV14 and TRBJ2-1; TRBD1 aligns across 7 bases. With 5 bases clipped from V and 3 bases from J, the junction kept 13 bases outside the gene matches. The CDR3 has 17 amino acids. Germline loops: CDR1 SGHDN, CDR2 FVKESK. CDR3 coding DNA: TGTGCCAGCAGCAAGAACAGACAGGGTTTCTTCTACAATGAGCAGTTCTTC. Translating it yields CASSKNRQGFFYNEQFF.

The chain joins TRBV5-6 to TRBJ2-7; 9 bases are a match to TRBD1. The CDR3 contains 14 residues. Looked up from germline, CDR1 is SGHDT and CDR2 is YYEEEE. V shed 3 bases, J shed 6 bases, and the junction held 7 bases outside the gene matches. The CDR3 coding sequence is TGTGCCAGCAGCTGGGGGACAGGGCCGAGCGAGCAGTACTTC. Translated: CASSWGTGPSEQYF.

The CDR3, as DNA: TGCAGCGTTGAAGACACGGGGGCCTCCTACGAGCAGTACTTC. Translation: CSVEDTGASYEQYF. The V gene is TRBV29-1, the J gene TRBJ2-7, with D perhaps matching TRBD1 or TRBD2 (6 bases each). With 0 bases removed from V and 0 bases from J, the gap between germline ends came to 9 bases. Germline CDR1 and CDR2: SQVTM and ANQGSEA. The CDR3 runs to 14 residues.

The rearrangement uses TRBV4-1 and TRBJ2-7; 7 nucleotides align to TRBD2. The CDR3 has 12 residues. Trimming took 8 bases from V and 5 from J; bases not matched to a gene: 6. Germline loops: CDR1 MGHRA, CDR2 YSYEKL. CDR3 in DNA: TGCGCCAGCGGGACTAACGTCGACGAGCAGTACTTC. The encoded protein is CASGTNVDEQYF.

This chain connects TRBV2 to TRBJ2-5; possible D gene TRBD2, 5 bases. The germline V gene encodes CDR1 SNHLY and CDR2 FYNNEI. The ends were cut back, 6 bases at V and 1 base at J, with 9 bases in the middle. The CDR3 is made up of 13 amino acids. As DNA, the CDR3 is TGTGCCAGCAGCCCGGAGGCCCAAGAGACCCAGTACTTC. Translated: CASSPEAQETQYF.

The CDR3 spells CASSESAVGEQYF. The CDR3 DNA follows: TGTGCCAGCAGTGAATCCGCGGTGGGGGAGCAGTACTTC. The V and J genes are TRBV2 and TRBJ2-7, with unresolved D. Germline V gene data show CDR1 as SNHLY and CDR2 as FYNNEI. The V and J ends lost 2 bases and 7 bases respectively, with 12 bases between them. CDR3 length: 13 amino acids. Complete variable domain (other parts from reference TRBV2 and TRBJ2-7): EPEVTQTPSHQVTQMGQEVILRCVPISNHLYFYWYRQILGQKVEFLVSFYNNEISEKSEIFDDQFSVERPDGSNFTLKIRSTKLEDSAMYFCASSESAVGEQYFGPGTRLTVT.

This chain uses TRBV7-2 with TRBJ1-1; 9 bases line up with TRBD1. CDR1 and CDR2 (germline): SGHTA, FQGNSA. The CDR3 runs 14 residues. V lost 3 bases to trimming and J lost 1 base; unmatched junction nucleotides: 0. The CDR3 spells CASSLGQGNTEAFF. The CDR3 region has the DNA TGTGCCAGCAGCTTGGGACAGGGGAACACTGAAGCTTTCTTT.

This sequence joins TRBV7-9 and TRBJ2-5; D not certain. V lost 7 bases and J lost 4, with 13 bases in between. This CDR3 comprises 13 residues. Germline lookup yields CDR1 SEHNR and CDR2 FQNEAQ (reference sequence). The CDR3 spells CASTFYPAETQYF. CDR3 bases: TGTGCCAGCACCTTCTACCCAGCAGAGACCCAGTACTTC. The full variable domain, in which reference TRBV7-9 and TRBJ2-5 provide the parts outside the CDR3, is DTGVSQNPRHKITKRGQNVTFRCDPISEHNRLYWYRQTLGQGPEFLTYFQNEAQLEKSRLLSDRFSAERPKGSFSTLEIQRTEQGDSAMYLCASTFYPAETQYFGPGTRLLVL.

The J gene is TRBJ1-2, the V gene TRBV5-4; 7 bases match TRBD1. The CDR3 is made up of 14 amino acids. Losses at the gene ends were 4 bases for V and 3 bases for J; bases not matched to a gene: 6. CDR1 is SGHNT, CDR2 YYREEE, per germline (reference sequence). CDR3 DNA: TGTGCCAGCAGCCCGCAGGGGGGAGACTATGGCTACACCTTC. Translated, it gives CASSPQGGDYGYTF.

This clone appeared a single time. The gene calls are TRBV2 and TRBJ2-7; D unresolved. Germline V CDR1 and CDR2: SNHLY, FYNNEI. CDR3 length: 14 residues. V was pared by 3 bases and J by 0 bases, with 9 bases between. This CDR3 reads CASSDVGVSYEQYF. The DNA for the CDR3 is TGTGCCAGCAGTGACGTTGGTGTCTCCTACGAGCAGTACTTC.

Concerning this clone itself: The sample holds other DNA sequences that translate to the same CDR3. The V call is TRBV2, the J call TRBJ1-5, with 8 bases identical to TRBD1. Trimming at V came to 10 bases and at J to 6 bases, leaving 5 bases not matched to a gene. Germline CDR1 reads SNHLY; CDR2 reads FYNNEI. The CDR3 runs to 12 residues. The CDR3 bases are TGTGCCATCCAGGGGGCGGGTCAGCCCCAGCATTTT. Translation gives CAIQGAGQPQHF.

The gene calls are TRBV18 and TRBJ1-1; D not resolved. The CDR3 is 14 residues long. The germline V and J ends were trimmed by 3 bases and 3 bases, with 11 bases remaining between them. Germline V lookup: CDR1 KGHSH, CDR2 LQKENI. The CDR3 protein is CASSPGQLDTEAFF. For the CDR3, the DNA is TGTGCCAGCTCACCCGGGCAGCTAGACACTGAAGCTTTCTTT.

As for this clone: Other DNA sequences in the same sample also yield this CDR3. The chain carries TRBV25-1 and TRBJ2-1, with a tentative D call TRBD2 (5 bases). Germline CDR1 is MGHDK and CDR2 is SYGVNS. The CDR3 covers 13 residues. Trimming took 8 bases from V and 0 from J, leaving 8 bases between them. CDR3 sequence reads: CASLAGSYNEQFF. The CDR3 bases are TGTGCCAGCCTAGCAGGCTCCTACAATGAGCAGTTCTTC. The full variable domain, its missing parts supplied by reference TRBV25-1 and TRBJ2-1, is EADIYQTPRYLVIGTGKKITLECSQTMGHDKMYWYQQDPGMELHLIHYSYGVNSTEKGDLSSESTVSRIRTEHFPLTLESARPSHTSQYLCASLAGSYNEQFFGPGTRLTVL.

By proportion, this clone is medium-sized. The rearrangement joins TRBV2 to TRBJ1-1, with unresolved D. The germline V and J ends were trimmed by 2 bases and 1 base, with 14 bases remaining between them. The length of the CDR3 is 16 residues. Germline CDR1 reads SNHLY; CDR2 reads FYNNEI. CDR3 DNA sequence: TGTGCCAGCAGTGAAAGCGGCACACCTCCGAACACTGAAGCTTTCTTT. Amino acids: CASSESGTPPNTEAFF.